Detailed here is one TCR beta chain. Method: immunoSEQ multiplex PCR; TCRdb's copy keeps in-frame clones and lacks some. Seen here are roughly 260,000 clones, 80% to 90% observed once, and the top ten hold 3.5% to 4%. These data come from a study of blood T cell repertoires in COVID-19. The CDR3 covers 13 residues. Per germline, CDR1 MNHEY and CDR2 SMNVEV (reference sequence). Trimming shortened V by 5 bases and J by 5 bases, and 12 bases separated the two germline ends. This clonotype originated in a woman between 40 and 55 years old who had been exposed to COVID-19. The specimen was PBMCs or T cells enriched from blood (not recorded which). The chain recombines TRBV27 with TRBJ1-2; maybe TRBD1 (6 bases). The CDR3 nucleotides are TGTGCCAGCAGTGTACGTAGGGGGTATGGCTACACCTTC. Translated: CASSVRRGYGYTF.